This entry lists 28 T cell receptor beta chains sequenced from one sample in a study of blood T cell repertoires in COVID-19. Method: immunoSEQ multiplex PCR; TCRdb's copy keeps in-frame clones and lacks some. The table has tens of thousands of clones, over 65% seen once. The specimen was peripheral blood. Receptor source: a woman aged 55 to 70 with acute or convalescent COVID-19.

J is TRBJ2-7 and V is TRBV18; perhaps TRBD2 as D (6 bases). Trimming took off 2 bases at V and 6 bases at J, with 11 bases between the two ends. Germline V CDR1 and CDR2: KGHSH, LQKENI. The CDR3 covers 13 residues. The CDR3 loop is CASSPRRESEQYF. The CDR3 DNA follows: TGTGCCAGCTCACCAAGGAGGGAGTCCGAGCAGTACTTC.

In DNA, the CDR3 is TGCGCCAGCAGCTTGGGCGGGAATCTTAATGAAAAACTGTTTTTT. Translated, it gives CASSLGGNLNEKLFF. The chain carries TRBV5-1 and TRBJ1-4; D is unresolved. Germline CDR1 reads SGHRS; CDR2 reads YFSETQ. The V and J ends lost 0 bases and 4 bases respectively, with 10 bases between them. The CDR3 consists of 15 residues.

The CDR3 sequence is CASTPGRGGSGNTIYF. In DNA, the CDR3 is TGTGCCAGTACCCCGGGCCGAGGGGGCTCTGGAAACACCATATATTTT. This chain links TRBV19 with TRBJ1-3; a weak D match, TRBD1 (6 bases). V was pared by 7 bases and J by 0 bases, with 16 bases between. The germline V gene has CDR1 LNHDA and CDR2 SQIVND (reference sequence). CDR3 length: 16 residues.

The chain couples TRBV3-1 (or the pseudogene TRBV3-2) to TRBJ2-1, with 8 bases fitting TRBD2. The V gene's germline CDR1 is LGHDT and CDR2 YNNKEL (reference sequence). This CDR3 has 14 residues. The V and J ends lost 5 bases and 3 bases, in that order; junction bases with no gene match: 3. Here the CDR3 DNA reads TGTGCCAGCAGCGCGCGGGAGGTCTACAATGAGCAGTTCTTC. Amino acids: CASSAREVYNEQFF.

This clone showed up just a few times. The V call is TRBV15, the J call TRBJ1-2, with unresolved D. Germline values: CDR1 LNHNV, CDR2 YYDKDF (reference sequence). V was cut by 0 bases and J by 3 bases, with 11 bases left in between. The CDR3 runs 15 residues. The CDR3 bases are TGTGCCACCAGCAGAGATTACGAGTCCTACTATGGCTACACCTTC. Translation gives CATSRDYESYYGYTF.

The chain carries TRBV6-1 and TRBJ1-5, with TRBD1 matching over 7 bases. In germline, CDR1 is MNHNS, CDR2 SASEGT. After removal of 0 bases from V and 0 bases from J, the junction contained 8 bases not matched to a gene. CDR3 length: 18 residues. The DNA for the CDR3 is TGTGCCAGCAGTGAAGCGCCTCGGGACAGCTATAGCAATCAGCCCCAGCATTTT. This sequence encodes CASSEAPRDSYSNQPQHF.

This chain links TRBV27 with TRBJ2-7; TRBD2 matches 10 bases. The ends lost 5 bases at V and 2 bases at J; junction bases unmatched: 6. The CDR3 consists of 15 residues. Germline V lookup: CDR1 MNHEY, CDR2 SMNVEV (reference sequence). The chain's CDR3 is CASSISGGPTYEQYF. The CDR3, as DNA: TGTGCCAGCAGTATTAGCGGGGGGCCGACCTACGAGCAGTACTTC.

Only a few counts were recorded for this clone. The CDR3 DNA follows: TGTGCCAGCAGTCCGACAGGGCTGATTTCTCCCGGAGACTATGGCTACACCTTC. As protein: CASSPTGLISPGDYGYTF. The chain employs TRBV28 and TRBJ1-2; 7 nucleotides line up with TRBD1. V lost 5 bases, J lost 3 bases, and 18 bases stayed unmatched. CDR1 is MDHEN and CDR2 is SYDVKM in the germline V gene. The CDR3 length is 18 residues.

The DNA of the CDR3 is TGTGCCAGCAGCCATCAGGGGACGAACGCTTTCTTT. Residues: CASSHQGTNAFF. V usage is TRBV6-5 and J usage is TRBJ1-1, with D possibly being TRBD1 (6 bases). V shed 6 bases and J shed 11 bases, with 16 bases lying between them. The CDR3 is made up of 12 amino acids. CDR1 and CDR2 (germline): MNHEY, SVGAGI.

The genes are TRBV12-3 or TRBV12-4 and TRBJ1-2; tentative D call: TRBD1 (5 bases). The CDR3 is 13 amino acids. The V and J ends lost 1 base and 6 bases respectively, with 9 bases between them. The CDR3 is CASSLGRVDGYTF. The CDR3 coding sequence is TGTGCCAGCAGTTTAGGCAGGGTGGATGGCTACACCTTC.

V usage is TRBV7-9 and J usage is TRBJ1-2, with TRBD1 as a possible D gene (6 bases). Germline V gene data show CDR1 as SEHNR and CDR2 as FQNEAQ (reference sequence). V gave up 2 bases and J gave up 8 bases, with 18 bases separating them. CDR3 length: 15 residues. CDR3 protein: CASSLPGDTFYGYTF. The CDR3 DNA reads TGTGCCAGCAGCTTACCAGGGGACACTTTCTACGGCTACACCTTC.

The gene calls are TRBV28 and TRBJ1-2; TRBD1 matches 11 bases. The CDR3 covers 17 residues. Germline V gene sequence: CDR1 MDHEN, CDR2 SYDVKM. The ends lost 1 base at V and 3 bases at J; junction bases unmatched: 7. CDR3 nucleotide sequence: TGTGCCAGCAGTTTATTGCCGGGACAGGGGGTTGACTATGGCTACACCTTC. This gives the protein CASSLLPGQGVDYGYTF.

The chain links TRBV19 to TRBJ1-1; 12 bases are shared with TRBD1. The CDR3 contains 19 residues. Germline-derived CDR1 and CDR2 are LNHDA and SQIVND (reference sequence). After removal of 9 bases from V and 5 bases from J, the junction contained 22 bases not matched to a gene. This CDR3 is CASQISHRDRGRSWTEAFF. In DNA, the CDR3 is TGTGCCAGCCAGATTAGCCACCGGGACAGGGGGCGAAGTTGGACTGAAGCTTTCTTT.

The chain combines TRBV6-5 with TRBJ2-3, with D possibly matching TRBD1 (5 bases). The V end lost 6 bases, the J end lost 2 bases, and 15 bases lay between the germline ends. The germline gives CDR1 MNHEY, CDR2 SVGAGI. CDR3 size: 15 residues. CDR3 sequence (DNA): TGTGCCAGCAGACTTACCGACAGCTACACAGATACGCAGTATTTT. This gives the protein CASRLTDSYTDTQYF.

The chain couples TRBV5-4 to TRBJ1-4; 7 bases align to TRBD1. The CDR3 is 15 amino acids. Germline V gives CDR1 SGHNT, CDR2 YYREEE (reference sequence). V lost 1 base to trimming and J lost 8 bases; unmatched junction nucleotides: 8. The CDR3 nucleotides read TGTGCCAGCAGCTTGACAACAGGGGTTAGGGAAAAACTGTTTTTT. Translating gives CASSLTTGVREKLFF.

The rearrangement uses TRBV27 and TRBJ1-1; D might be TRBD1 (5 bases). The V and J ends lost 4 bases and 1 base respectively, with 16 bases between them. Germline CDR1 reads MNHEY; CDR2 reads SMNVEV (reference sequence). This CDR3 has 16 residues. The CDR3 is CASSYYPRRGNTEAFF. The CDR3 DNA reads TGTGCCAGCAGTTATTATCCCCGGAGGGGGAACACTGAAGCTTTCTTT.

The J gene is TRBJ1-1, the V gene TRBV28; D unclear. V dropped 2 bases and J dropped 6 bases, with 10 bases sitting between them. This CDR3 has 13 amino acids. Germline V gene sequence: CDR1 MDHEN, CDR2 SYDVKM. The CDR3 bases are TGTGCCAGCAGTTTAACAACAGAATCTGAAGCTTTCTTT. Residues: CASSLTTESEAFF.

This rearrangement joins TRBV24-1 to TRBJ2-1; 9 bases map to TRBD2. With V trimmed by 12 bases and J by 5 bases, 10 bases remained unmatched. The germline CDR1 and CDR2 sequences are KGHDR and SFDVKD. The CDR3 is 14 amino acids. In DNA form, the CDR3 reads TGTGCCTCCGGCTTAGCGGGAGCGAACAATGAGCAGTTCTTC. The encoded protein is CASGLAGANNEQFF.

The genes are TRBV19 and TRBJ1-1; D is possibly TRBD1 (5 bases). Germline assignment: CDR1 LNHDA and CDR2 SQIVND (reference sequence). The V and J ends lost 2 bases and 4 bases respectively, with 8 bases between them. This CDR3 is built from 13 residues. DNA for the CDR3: TGTGCCAGTAGTATATACGGGGGCACTGAAGCTTTCTTT. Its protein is CASSIYGGTEAFF.

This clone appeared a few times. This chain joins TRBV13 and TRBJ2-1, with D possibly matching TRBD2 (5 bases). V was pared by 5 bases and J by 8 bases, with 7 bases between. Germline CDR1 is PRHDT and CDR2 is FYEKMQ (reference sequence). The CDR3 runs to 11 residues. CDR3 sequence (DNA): TGTGCCAGCAGCGACGGGGATGAGCAGTTCTTC. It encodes CASSDGDEQFF.

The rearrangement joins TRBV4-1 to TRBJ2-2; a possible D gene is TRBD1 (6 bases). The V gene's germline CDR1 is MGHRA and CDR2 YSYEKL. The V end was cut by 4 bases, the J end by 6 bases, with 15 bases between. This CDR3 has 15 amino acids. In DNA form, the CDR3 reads TGCGCCAGCAGCCCTCCGGTACAGGGAGCCGGGGAGCTGTTTTTT. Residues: CASSPPVQGAGELFF.

The CDR3 sequence is CASSFGTSSETQYF. The CDR3 coding sequence is TGCGCCAGCAGCTTCGGGACTAGCTCCGAGACCCAGTACTTC. The gene calls are TRBV5-1 and TRBJ2-5, with 9 bases aligning to TRBD2. V shed 2 bases and J 5 bases; nucleotides not matched to a gene: 4. The CDR3 runs 14 residues. The V gene's germline CDR1 is SGHRS and CDR2 YFSETQ.

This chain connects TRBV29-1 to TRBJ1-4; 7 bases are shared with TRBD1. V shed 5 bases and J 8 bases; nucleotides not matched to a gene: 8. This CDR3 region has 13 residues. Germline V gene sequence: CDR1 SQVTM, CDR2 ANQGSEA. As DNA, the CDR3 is TGCAGCGTTAAGACAGGGTCACAAGAAAAACTGTTTTTT. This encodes CSVKTGSQEKLFF.

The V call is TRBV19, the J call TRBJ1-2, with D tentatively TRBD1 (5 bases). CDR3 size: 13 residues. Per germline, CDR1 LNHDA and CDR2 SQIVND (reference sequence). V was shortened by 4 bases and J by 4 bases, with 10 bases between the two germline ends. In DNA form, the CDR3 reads TGTGCCAGTAGTACAGGGTCGGTCTATGGCTACACCTTC. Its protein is CASSTGSVYGYTF.

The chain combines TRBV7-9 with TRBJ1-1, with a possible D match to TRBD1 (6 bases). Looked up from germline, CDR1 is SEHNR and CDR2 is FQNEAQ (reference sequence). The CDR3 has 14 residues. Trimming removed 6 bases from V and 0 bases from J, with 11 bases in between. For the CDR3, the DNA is TGTGCCAGCAGGATGGACAGAATGAACACTGAAGCTTTCTTT. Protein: CASRMDRMNTEAFF.

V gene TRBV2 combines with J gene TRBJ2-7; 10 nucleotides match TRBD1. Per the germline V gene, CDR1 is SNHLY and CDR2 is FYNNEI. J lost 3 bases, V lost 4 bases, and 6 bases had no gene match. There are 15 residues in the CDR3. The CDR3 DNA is TGTGCCAGCAGTGTACGGGACAGGGGTGACTACGAGCAGTACTTC. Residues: CASSVRDRGDYEQYF.

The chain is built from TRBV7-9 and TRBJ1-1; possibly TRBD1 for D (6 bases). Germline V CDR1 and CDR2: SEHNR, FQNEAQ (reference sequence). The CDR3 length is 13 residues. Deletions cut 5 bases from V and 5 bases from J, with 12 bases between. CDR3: CASSEGEQTEAFF. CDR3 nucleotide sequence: TGTGCCAGCAGCGAGGGGGAGCAAACTGAAGCTTTCTTT.

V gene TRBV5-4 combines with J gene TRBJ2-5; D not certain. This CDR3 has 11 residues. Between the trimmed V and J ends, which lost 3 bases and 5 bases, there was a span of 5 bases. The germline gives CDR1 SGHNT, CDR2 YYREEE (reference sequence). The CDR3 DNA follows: TGTGCCAGCAGCTACGCGGAGACCCAGTACTTC. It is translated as CASSYAETQYF.